Listed here are 4 T cell receptor beta chains from one sample, sequenced in a study of blood T cell repertoires in COVID-19 (dated by TCRdb to about 2020). Receptors were amplified or captured by the immunoSEQ multiplex PCR assay. What TCRdb holds here is the immuneACCESS table cut down to in-frame rearrangements. Part of the clones is not present; checked against another copy, under half of the missing clones reflect an unresolved V gene, and the others are unexplained. Across this sample there are under 150,000 clones, with 85% seen only once. The ten largest clones represent less than 3.5% of the sample. Input material: peripheral blood. These receptor sequences come from a middle-aged man with acute or convalescent COVID-19.

This chain links TRBV19 with TRBJ1-1, with D unresolved. The length of the CDR3 is 16 residues. Deletions cut 7 bases from V and 6 bases from J, with 24 bases between. Germline V gene sequence: CDR1 LNHDA, CDR2 SQIVND (reference sequence). DNA of the CDR3: TGTGCCAGTACTGCCCGAAGTGGCCCACCCACCGCTGAAGCTTTCTTT. The encoded protein is CASTARSGPPTAEAFF.

J is TRBJ2-5 and V is TRBV3-1 (or the pseudogene TRBV3-2), with 10 bases identical to TRBD1. The CDR3 contains 12 residues. Germline V CDR1 and CDR2: LGHDT, YNNKEL (reference sequence). With 5 bases clipped from V and 7 bases from J, the junction kept 1 base outside the gene matches. CDR3 nucleotide sequence: TGTGCCAGCAGCAGACAGGGGGCGACCCAGTACTTC. Translating gives CASSRQGATQYF.

The J gene is TRBJ1-2, the V gene TRBV6-5; D might be TRBD1 (5 bases). Trimming shortened V by 8 bases and J by 4 bases, and 8 bases separated the two germline ends. The CDR3 has 11 amino acids. Germline V lookup: CDR1 MNHEY, CDR2 SVGAGI. CDR3 sequence: CASSQGYGYTF. The DNA for the CDR3 is TGTGCCAGCTCTCAGGGCTATGGCTACACCTTC.

The rearrangement joins TRBV9 to TRBJ2-5; 7 bases agree with TRBD1. The CDR3 is made up of 13 amino acids. Germline V gene lookup returns CDR1 SGDLS and CDR2 YYNGEE. V gave up 4 bases and J gave up 4 bases; unmatched junction bases: 4. The CDR3 DNA reads TGTGCCAGCAGCAAAACAGGGGCAGAGACCCAGTACTTC. This sequence encodes CASSKTGAETQYF. Together with reference TRBV9 and TRBJ2-5, the CDR3 gives the full variable domain: DSGVTQTPKHLITATGQRVTLRCSPRSGDLSVYWYQQSLDQGLQFLIQYYNGEERAKGNILERFSAQQFPDLHSELNLSSLELGDSALYFCASSKTGAETQYFGPGTRLLVL.